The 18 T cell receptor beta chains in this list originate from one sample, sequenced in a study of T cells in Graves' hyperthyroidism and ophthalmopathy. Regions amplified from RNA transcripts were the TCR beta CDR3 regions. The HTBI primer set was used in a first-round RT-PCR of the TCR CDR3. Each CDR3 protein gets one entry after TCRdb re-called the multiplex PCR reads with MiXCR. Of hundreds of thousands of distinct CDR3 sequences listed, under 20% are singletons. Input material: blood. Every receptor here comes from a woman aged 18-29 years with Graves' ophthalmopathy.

The CDR3 coding sequence is TGTGCCACCAGCAGAGAAGGGGGGTGGACAGATACGCAGTATTTT. Protein: CATSREGGWTDTQYF. The chain carries TRBV15 and TRBJ2-3; D is possibly TRBD1 or TRBD2 (6 bases each). Deletions cut 0 bases from V and 3 bases from J, with 10 bases between. CDR3 length equals 15 residues. The germline V gene encodes CDR1 LNHNV and CDR2 YYDKDF (reference sequence).

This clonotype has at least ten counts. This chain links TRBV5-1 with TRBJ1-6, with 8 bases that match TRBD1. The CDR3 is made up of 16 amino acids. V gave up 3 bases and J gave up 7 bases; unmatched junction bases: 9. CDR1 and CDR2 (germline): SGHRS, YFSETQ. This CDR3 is CASSSHTGTGNSPLHF. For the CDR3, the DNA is TGCGCCAGCAGCTCGCATACCGGGACAGGAAATTCACCCCTCCACTTT. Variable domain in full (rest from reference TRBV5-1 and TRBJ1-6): KAGVTQTPRYLIKTRGQQVTLSCSPISGHRSVSWYQQTPGQGLQFLFEYFSETQRNKGNFPGRFSGRQFSNSRSEMNVSTLELGDSALYLCASSSHTGTGNSPLHFGNGTRLTVT.

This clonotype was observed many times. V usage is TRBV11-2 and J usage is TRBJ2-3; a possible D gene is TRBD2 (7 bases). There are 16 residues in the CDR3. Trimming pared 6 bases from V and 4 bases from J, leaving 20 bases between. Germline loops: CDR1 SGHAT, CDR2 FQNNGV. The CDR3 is CASSRSGRGGSDTQYF. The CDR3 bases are TGTGCCAGCAGTCGTAGCGGCAGGGGAGGGTCAGATACGCAGTATTTT.

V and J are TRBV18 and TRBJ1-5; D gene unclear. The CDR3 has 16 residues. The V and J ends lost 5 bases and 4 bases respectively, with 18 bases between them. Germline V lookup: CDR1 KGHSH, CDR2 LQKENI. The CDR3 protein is CASSTGGGQGNQPQHF. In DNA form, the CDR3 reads TGTGCCAGCTCAACGGGAGGAGGGCAAGGGAATCAGCCCCAGCATTTT. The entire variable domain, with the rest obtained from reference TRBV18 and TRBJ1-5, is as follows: NAGVMQNPRHLVRRRGQEARLRCSPMKGHSHVYWYRQLPEEGLKFMVYLQKENIIDESGMPKERFSAEFPKEGPSILRIQQVVRGDSAAYFCASSTGGGQGNQPQHFGDGTRLSIL.

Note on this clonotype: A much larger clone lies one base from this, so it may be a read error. The CDR3 region is CAISELRLGFSYNERFF. In DNA form, the CDR3 reads TGTGCCATCAGTGAATTGAGACTAGGATTCTCCTACAATGAGCGGTTCTTC. The V gene is TRBV10-3, the J gene TRBJ2-1; D possibly corresponds to TRBD2 (6 bases). This CDR3 has 17 amino acids. Germline V gene data show CDR1 as ENHRY and CDR2 as SYGVKD.

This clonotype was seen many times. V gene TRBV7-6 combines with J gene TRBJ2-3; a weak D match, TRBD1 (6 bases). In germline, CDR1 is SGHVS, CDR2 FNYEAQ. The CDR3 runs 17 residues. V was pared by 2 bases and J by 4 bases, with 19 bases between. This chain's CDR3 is CASSLIGDIKGADTQYF. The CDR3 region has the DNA TGTGCCAGCAGCTTAATCGGGGACATAAAAGGGGCAGATACGCAGTATTTT.

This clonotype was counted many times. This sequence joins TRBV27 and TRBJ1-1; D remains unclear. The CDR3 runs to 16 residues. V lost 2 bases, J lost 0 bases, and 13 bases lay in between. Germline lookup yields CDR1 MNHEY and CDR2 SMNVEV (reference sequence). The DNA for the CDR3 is TGTGCCAGCAGTTTAGATCGTGCCTATTTGAACACTGAAGCTTTCTTT. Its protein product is CASSLDRAYLNTEAFF.

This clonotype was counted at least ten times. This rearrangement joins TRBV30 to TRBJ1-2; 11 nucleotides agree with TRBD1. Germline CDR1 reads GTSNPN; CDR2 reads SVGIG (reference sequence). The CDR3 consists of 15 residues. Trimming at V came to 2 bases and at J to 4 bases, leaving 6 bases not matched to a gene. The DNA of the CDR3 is TGTGCCTGGAGTAGCTGGACAGGGGGCTCCTATGGCTACACCTTC. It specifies CAWSSWTGGSYGYTF.

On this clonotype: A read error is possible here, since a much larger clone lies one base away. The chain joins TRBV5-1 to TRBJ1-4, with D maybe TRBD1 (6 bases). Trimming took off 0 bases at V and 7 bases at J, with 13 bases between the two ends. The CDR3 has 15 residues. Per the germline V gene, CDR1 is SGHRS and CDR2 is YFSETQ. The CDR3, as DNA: TGCGCCAGCAGCTTGGGACCAGGGGAGGGTGAAAAACTGTTTTTT. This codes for CASSLGPGEGEKLFF.

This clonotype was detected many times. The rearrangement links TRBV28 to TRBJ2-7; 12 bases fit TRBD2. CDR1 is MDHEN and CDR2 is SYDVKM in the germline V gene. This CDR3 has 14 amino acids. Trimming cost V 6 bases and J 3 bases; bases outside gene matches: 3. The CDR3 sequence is CASRGLAGLYEQYF. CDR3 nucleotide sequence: TGTGCCAGCAGGGGACTAGCGGGCCTCTACGAGCAGTACTTC.

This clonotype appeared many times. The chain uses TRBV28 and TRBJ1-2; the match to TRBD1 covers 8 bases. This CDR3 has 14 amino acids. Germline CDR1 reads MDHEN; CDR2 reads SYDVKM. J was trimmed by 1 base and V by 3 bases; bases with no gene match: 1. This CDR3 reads CASSFRGLNYGYTF. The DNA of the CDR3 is TGTGCCAGCAGTTTCAGGGGGCTTAACTATGGCTACACCTTC.

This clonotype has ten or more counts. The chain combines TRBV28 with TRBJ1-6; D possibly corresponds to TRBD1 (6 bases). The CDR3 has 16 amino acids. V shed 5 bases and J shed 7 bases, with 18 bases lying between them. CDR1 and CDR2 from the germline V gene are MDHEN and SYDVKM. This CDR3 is CASSLQGPGENSPLHF. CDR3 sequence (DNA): TGTGCCAGCAGTCTCCAGGGGCCGGGAGAGAATTCACCCCTCCACTTT.

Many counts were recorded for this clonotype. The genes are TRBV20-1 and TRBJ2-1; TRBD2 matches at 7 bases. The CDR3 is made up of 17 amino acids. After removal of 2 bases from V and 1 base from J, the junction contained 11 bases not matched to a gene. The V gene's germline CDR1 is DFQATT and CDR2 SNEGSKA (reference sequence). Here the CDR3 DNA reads TGCAGTGCTAGATGGGACCCGCTAGCGGCATCCTACAATGAGCAGTTCTTC. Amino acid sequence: CSARWDPLAASYNEQFF.

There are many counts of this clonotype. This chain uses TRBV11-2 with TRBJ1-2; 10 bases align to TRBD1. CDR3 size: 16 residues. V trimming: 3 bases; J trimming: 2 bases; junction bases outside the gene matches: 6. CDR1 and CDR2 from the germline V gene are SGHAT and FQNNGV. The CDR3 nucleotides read TGTGCCAGCAGCTTCTGGACAGGGGGAATCAACTATGGCTACACCTTC. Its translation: CASSFWTGGINYGYTF.

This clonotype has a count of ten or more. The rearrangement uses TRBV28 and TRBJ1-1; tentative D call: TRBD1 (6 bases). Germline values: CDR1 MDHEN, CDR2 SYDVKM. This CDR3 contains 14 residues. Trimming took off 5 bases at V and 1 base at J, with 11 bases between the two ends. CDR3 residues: CASSLIRGNTEAFF. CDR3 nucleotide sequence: TGTGCCAGCAGTCTAATCAGGGGGAACACTGAAGCTTTCTTT.

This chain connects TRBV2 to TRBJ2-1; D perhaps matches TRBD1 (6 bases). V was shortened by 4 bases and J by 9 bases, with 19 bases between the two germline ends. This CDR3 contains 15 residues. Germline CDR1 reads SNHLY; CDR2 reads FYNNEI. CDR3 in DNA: TGTGCCAGCAGTGGAATGGGCGGCTACAGGGTTGAGCAGTTCTTC. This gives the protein CASSGMGGYRVEQFF.

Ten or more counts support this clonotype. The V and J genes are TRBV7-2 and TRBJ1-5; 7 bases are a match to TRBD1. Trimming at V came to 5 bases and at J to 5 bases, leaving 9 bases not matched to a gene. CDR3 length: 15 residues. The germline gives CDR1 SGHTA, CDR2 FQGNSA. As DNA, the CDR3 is TGTGCCAGCAGCCCGAGGCAGGGGGGGCATCAGCCCCAGCATTTT. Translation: CASSPRQGGHQPQHF.

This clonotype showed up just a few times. The CDR3 protein is CASSQGKGSDGYTF. CDR3 in DNA: TGTGCCAGCAGCCAAGGTAAAGGGTCGGATGGCTACACCTTC. The chain employs TRBV3-1 and TRBJ1-2; D call uncertain. Germline V gives CDR1 LGHDT, CDR2 YNNKEL (reference sequence). V was trimmed by 1 base and J by 6 bases, leaving 12 bases between them. The CDR3 is 14 amino acids.